Following are 10 T cell receptor beta chains from one sample sequenced in a study of tumor-infiltrating lymphocytes in localized non-small cell lung cancer. Method: immunoSEQ multiplex PCR; TCRdb's copy keeps in-frame clones and lacks some. This sample carries roughly 12,000 clones, 65% to 75% of them seen once, and the ten largest clones take roughly 9.6%. Sequenced input: uninvolved lung tissue not adjacent to the tumor. These receptors came from a human donor with non-small cell lung cancer.

The V call is TRBV9, the J call TRBJ2-3; D is undetermined. CDR1 SGDLS and CDR2 YYNGEE come from the germline V gene. Trimming took 0 bases from V and 0 from J, leaving 11 bases between them. The CDR3 length is 16 residues. The CDR3 DNA follows: TGTGCCAGCAGCGTAGATTTACAACCTAGCACAGATACGCAGTATTTT. This gives the protein CASSVDLQPSTDTQYF.

This clone appeared a few times. The chain uses TRBV4-3 and TRBJ1-1; TRBD1 aligns across 8 bases. The CDR3 spans 16 residues. The ends lost 6 bases at V and 4 bases at J; junction bases unmatched: 13. From germline, CDR1 is LGHNA and CDR2 YSLEER. The CDR3 DNA reads as TGCGCCAGCAGAGAGTCCAGCAGGGGGCGTCGCACTGAAGCTTTCTTT. Protein sequence: CASRESSRGRRTEAFF.

The chain joins TRBV28 to TRBJ2-5, with 8 bases fitting TRBD2. CDR3 length: 14 residues. CDR1 and CDR2 from the germline V gene are MDHEN and SYDVKM. J lost 7 bases, V lost 5 bases, and 9 bases had no gene match. CDR3 sequence (DNA): TGTGCCAGCAGTACACGCGGGGGGAGTGGGACCCAGTACTTC. Protein product: CASSTRGGSGTQYF.

The V call is TRBV4-3, the J call TRBJ2-2, with D unclear. This CDR3 has 17 amino acids. Trimming took off 0 bases at V and 4 bases at J, with 15 bases between the two ends. Germline CDR1 LGHNA, CDR2 YSLEER. The CDR3 is CASSQEVAGHGTGELFF. The DNA of the CDR3 is TGCGCCAGCAGCCAAGAGGTGGCTGGGCATGGCACCGGGGAGCTGTTTTTT.

The sample holds a few counts of this clone. The V call is TRBV6-6, the J call TRBJ1-1; D not certain. In germline, CDR1 is MNHNY, CDR2 SVGAGI (reference sequence). The CDR3 is made up of 14 amino acids. Between the trimmed V and J ends, which lost 2 bases and 0 bases, there was a span of 7 bases. This CDR3 is CASSYGRVNTEAFF. The CDR3 DNA follows: TGTGCCAGCAGTTACGGGCGGGTGAACACTGAAGCTTTCTTT.

This chain links TRBV7-8 with TRBJ2-7, with TRBD1 matching over 7 bases. Germline CDR1 and CDR2: SGHVS and FQNEAQ. The J segment lost 6 bases and the V segment lost 1 base, leaving 6 bases of the junction unmatched. The CDR3 runs 14 residues. The CDR3 DNA reads TGTGCCAGCAGCTTAGTGGTACAGGGGTCCGAGCAGTACTTC. Protein product: CASSLVVQGSEQYF. The full variable domain, rest sourced from reference TRBV7-8 and TRBJ2-7, is GAGVSQSPRYKVAKRGQDVALRCDPISGHVSLFWYQQALGQGPEFLTYFQNEAQLDKSGLPSDRFFAERPEGSVSTLKIQRTQQEDSAVYLCASSLVVQGSEQYFGPGTRLTVT.

The V gene is TRBV7-2, the J gene TRBJ1-1; TRBD1 aligns across 10 bases. Per germline, CDR1 SGHTA and CDR2 FQGNSA. This CDR3 spans 15 amino acids. J lost 6 bases, V lost 5 bases, and 9 bases had no gene match. The CDR3 nucleotides are TGTGCCAGCAGCAGACGGACAGGGGGGGGCCCTGAAGCTTTCTTT. Its translation: CASSRRTGGGPEAFF.

This rearrangement joins TRBV10-3 to TRBJ2-5; 9 positions match TRBD2. Trimming cost V 8 bases and J 5 bases; bases outside gene matches: 6. This CDR3 has 13 residues. Per germline, CDR1 ENHRY and CDR2 SYGVKD. CDR3 nucleotides: TGTGCCATCGCACAGCGGGAGGCGGAGACCCAGTACTTC. Protein sequence: CAIAQREAETQYF.

This sequence joins TRBV18 and TRBJ1-6, with 7 bases lining up with TRBD1. CDR1 and CDR2 (germline): KGHSH, LQKENI. V was pared by 2 bases and J by 10 bases, with 14 bases of the junction left unmatched. The CDR3 runs to 17 residues. Here the CDR3 reads CASSPAGTESFGSPLHF. For the CDR3, the DNA is TGTGCCAGCTCACCAGCGGGGACAGAATCATTTGGGTCACCCCTCCACTTT.

This sequence joins TRBV2 and TRBJ2-3, with 8 nucleotides matching TRBD2. Per germline, CDR1 SNHLY and CDR2 FYNNEI. With V trimmed by 5 bases and J by 6 bases, 10 bases remained unmatched. CDR3 length: 15 residues. CDR3 residues: CASSRGSGMGDTQYF. CDR3 nucleotide sequence: TGTGCCAGCAGTAGGGGTAGCGGGATGGGCGATACGCAGTATTTT. Combining the CDR3 with reference TRBV2 and TRBJ2-3 gives the whole variable domain EPEVTQTPSHQVTQMGQEVILRCVPISNHLYFYWYRQILGQKVEFLVSFYNNEISEKSEIFDDQFSVERPDGSNFTLKIRSTKLEDSAMYFCASSRGSGMGDTQYFGPGTRLTVL.